This T cell receptor (beta chain) originates from a study of blood T cell repertoires in COVID-19. Study background: Samples taken during acute and convalescent COVID-19 were collected in the United States, Italy and Spain. From T cells, B-cell-depleted T cells, or PBMCs came the material, which was cDNA or gDNA.

There are 13 residues in the CDR3. Germline CDR1 SGHTS, CDR2 YDEGEE. V dropped 4 bases and J dropped 4; count of bases not matched to a gene: 4. Enrolled during active infection, Seattle patients were then followed longitudinally. Per the authors' pipeline: Estimated nucleated cell counts came from reference gene primer amplification. Here immunoSEQ multiplex PCR was the method, and the copy in TCRdb shows in-frame clones only, minus some. That table furnishes V, J and clone size, whereas the DNA furnished D and trimming. Here the sample spans 300,000 to 450,000 clones, more than 70% being singletons.

The clonotype comes from a woman aged 55-70 years with COVID-19, enrolled during active disease. The chain couples TRBV5-8 to TRBJ1-1; 7 bases line up with TRBD1. Input material: peripheral blood. This CDR3 is CASSKQGLTEAFF. The CDR3 nucleotides are TGTGCCAGCAGCAAACAGGGGCTCACTGAAGCTTTCTTT.